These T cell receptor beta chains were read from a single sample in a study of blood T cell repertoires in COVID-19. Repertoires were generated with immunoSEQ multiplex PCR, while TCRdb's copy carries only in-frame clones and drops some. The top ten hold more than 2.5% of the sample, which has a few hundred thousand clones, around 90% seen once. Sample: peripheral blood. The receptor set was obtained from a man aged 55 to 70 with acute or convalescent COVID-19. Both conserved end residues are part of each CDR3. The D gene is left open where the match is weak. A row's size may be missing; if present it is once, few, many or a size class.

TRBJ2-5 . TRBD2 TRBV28 TGTGCCAGCGGGACGACTAGCGGGGTTTTCCAAGAGACCCAGTACTTC CASGTTSGVFQETQYF
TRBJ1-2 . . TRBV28 TGTGCCAGCGGAGCCCCGAACAAGCACTATGGCTACACCTTC CASGAPNKHYGYTF
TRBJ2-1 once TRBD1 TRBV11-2 TGTGCCAGCAGCACCCGGACAGGTCGAAATGAGCAGTTCTTC CASSTRTGRNEQFF
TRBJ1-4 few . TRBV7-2 TGTGCCAGCAGCCTCAGACGGACTGAGAATGAAAAACTGTTTTTT CASSLRRTENEKLFF
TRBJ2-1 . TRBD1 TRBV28 TGTGCCAGCAGTTCCGGAACAGGGGGCTACAATGAGCAGTTCTTC CASSSGTGGYNEQFF
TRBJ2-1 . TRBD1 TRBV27 TGTGCCAGCAGTACTTGGACAGGCCGCTCCTACAATGAGCAGTTCTTC CASSTWTGRSYNEQFF
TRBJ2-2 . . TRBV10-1 TGCGCCAGCAGTGATGGTCTTGGCAGGTTGGCCGGGGAGCTGTTTTTT CASSDGLGRLAGELFF
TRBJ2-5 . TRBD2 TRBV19 TGTGCCAGTAGTACAGGGACTAGCGGGGGTGAGACCCAGTACTTC CASSTGTSGGETQYF
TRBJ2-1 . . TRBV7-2 TGTGCCAGCAGCTTAGTGGTCGGTTACAATGAGCAGTTCTTC CASSLVVGYNEQFF
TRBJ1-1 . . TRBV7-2 TGTGCCAGCAGCTCCGCCTCGACTGGGGGGACTGAAGCTTTCTTT CASSSASTGGTEAFF
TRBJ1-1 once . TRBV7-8 TGTGCCAGCAGCTTATGGGCAGGGGATAGGAACACTGAAGCTTTCTTT CASSLWAGDRNTEAFF
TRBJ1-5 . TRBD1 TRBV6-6 TGTGCCAGCAGTCCTGGACAGGGCGTAAATCAGCCCCAGCATTTT CASSPGQGVNQPQHF
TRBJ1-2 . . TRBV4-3 TGCGCCAGCAGCCAAGAAAGGAGTAGGGGCTATGGCTACACCTTC CASSQERSRGYGYTF
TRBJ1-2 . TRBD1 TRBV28 TGTGCCAGCAGCTTGGACAGGATCGGGCGAGGCTACACCTTC CASSLDRIGRGYTF
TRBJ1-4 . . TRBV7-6 TGTGCCAGCAGCATGGGTCAGGGGCCCTCAACTAATGAAAAACTGTTTTTT CASSMGQGPSTNEKLFF
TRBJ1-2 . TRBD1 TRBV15 TGTGCCACCAGCAGAGAGAACCCGGGGACAGGGTATGGCTACACCTTC CATSRENPGTGYGYTF
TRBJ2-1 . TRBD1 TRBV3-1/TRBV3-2 TGTGCCAGCAGCCAAGAAGGACAGGGTACAGGGAATGAGCAGTTCTTC CASSQEGQGTGNEQFF
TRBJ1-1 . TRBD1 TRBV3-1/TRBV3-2 TGTGCCAGCAGCCAAGACAACGATCGGAGGACAGGAGCCCGAAACACTGAAGCTTTCTTT CASSQDNDRRTGARNTEAFF
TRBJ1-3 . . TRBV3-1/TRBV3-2 TGTGCCAGCAGCCAACCCCAACAGGGTAGTACCATATATTTT CASSQPQQGSTIYF
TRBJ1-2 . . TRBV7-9 TGTGCCAGCAGCTACAAGCCCCGGGATGGCTACACCTTC CASSYKPRDGYTF
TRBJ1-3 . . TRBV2 TGTGCCAGCAGTGACAGGGCGAGCTCTGGAAACACCATATATTTT CASSDRASSGNTIYF
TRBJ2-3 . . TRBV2 TGTGCCAGCAGTGAAGCTAGGGCAGGGCGAAGCACAGATACGCAGTATTTT CASSEARAGRSTDTQYF
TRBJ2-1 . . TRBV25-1 TGTGCCAGCAGTGAATATATGGGGGCTCTAGGAGATGAGCAGTTCTTC CASSEYMGALGDEQFF
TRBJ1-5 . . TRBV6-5 TGTGCCAGCATGAACAGTCACGCTCAGCCCCAGCATTTT CASMNSHAQPQHF
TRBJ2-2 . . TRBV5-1 TGCGCCAGCAGCTTGACAGAAACTAGCACCGGGGAGCTGTTTTTT CASSLTETSTGELFF
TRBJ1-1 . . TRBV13 TGTGCCAGCAGCGCAACAGGCGCAGGGATGAACACTGAAGCTTTCTTT CASSATGAGMNTEAFF
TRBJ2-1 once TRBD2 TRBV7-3 TGTGCCAGCAGCTTAACTGGAACGGGGGGGCTCCGCAATGAGCAGTTCTTC CASSLTGTGGLRNEQFF
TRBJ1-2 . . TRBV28 TGTGCCAGCAGCCTCCCGGCAGACTCATCTGGCTACACCTTC CASSLPADSSGYTF
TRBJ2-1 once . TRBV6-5 TGTGCCAGCAGTTACGAGGCACCTTCCTACAATGAGCAGTTCTTC CASSYEAPSYNEQFF
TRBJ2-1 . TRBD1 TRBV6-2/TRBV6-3 TGTGCCAGCAGCTCCCTGGACAGGGGAGGTAATGAGCAGTTCTTC CASSSLDRGGNEQFF
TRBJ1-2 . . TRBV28 TGTGCCAGCAGTTTAGATATGAGGGTGGGAGCCCTTTCCTATGGCTACACCTTC CASSLDMRVGALSYGYTF
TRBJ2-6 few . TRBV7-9 TGTGCCAGCAGCTTCGGGAGAACCAACGTCCTGACTTTC CASSFGRTNVLTF
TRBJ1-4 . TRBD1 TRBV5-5 TGTGCCAGCGACGGGACAGGGACAACTAATGAAAAACTGTTTTTT CASDGTGTTNEKLFF
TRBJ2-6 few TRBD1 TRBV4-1 TGCGCCAGCAGCCAAGTGGTACCCGGGACAGGGTCTGGGGCCAACGTCCTGACTTTC CASSQVVPGTGSGANVLTF
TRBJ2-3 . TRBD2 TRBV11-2 TGTGCCAGCAGCTTACGACTAGCGGGGGGGCGAGATACGCAGTATTTT CASSLRLAGGRDTQYF
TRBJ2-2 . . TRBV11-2 TGTGCCAGCAGCCCCGAGGGGAGGCGCACCGGGGAGCTGTTTTTT CASSPEGRRTGELFF
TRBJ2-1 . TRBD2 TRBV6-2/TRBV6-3 TGTGCCAGCAGTTACTACGGGGGAGCGCGGGGGAGCTCCTACAATGAGCAGTTCTTC CASSYYGGARGSSYNEQFF
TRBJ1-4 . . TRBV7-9 TGTGCCAGCAGCTTAATGGCAGGGATGGGTGAAAAACTGTTTTTT CASSLMAGMGEKLFF
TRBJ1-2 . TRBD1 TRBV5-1 TGCGCCAGCAGCTTGGTGGCAGGGGGCGATGGCTACACCTTC CASSLVAGGDGYTF
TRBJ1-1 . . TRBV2 TGTGCCAGCAGTCCCGCACAGCCGGACACTGAAGCTTTCTTT CASSPAQPDTEAFF
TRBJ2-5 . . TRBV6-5 TGTGCCAGCAGTTACTCGAGTGTTGTCACGGAAGAGACCCAGTACTTC CASSYSSVVTEETQYF
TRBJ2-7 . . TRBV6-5 TGTGCCAGCAGTTACGAAGCAGGGCGCAACGAGCAGTACTTC CASSYEAGRNEQYF
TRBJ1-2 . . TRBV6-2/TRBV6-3 TGTGCCAGCAGTCCCCAGCGGGCCACTAACTATGGCTACACCTTC CASSPQRATNYGYTF
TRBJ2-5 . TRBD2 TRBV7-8 TGTGCCAGCTTTCAGGCGGGCAGCGGGGGGCTGCCCCAGTACTTC CASFQAGSGGLPQYF
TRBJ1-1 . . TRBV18 TGTGCCAGCTCACCATTGCAGGGTGTCATGAACACTGAAGCTTTCTTT CASSPLQGVMNTEAFF
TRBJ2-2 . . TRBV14 TGTGCCAGCAGCCGGGCCTACGTGGGCGGGGAGCTGTTTTTT CASSRAYVGGELFF
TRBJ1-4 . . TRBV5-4 TGTGCCAGCAGCTTGGGCGGAGGAAATGAAAAACTGTTTTTT CASSLGGGNEKLFF
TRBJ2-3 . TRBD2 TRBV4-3 TGCGCCAGCAGCCAACAGACTAGCGGGATATTAGATACGCAGTATTTT CASSQQTSGILDTQYF
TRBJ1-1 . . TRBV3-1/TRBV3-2 TGTGCCAGCAGCCAAGTAAGGGGCACTGAAGCTTTCTTT CASSQVRGTEAFF
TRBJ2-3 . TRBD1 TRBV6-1 TGTGCCAGCAGTGGCCGGGACAGGGGGCGCGGCACAGATACGCAGTATTTT CASSGRDRGRGTDTQYF
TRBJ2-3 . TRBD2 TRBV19 TGTGCCAGTAGTATAGACATAGCGGGGGGTCGTTTGGATACGCAGTATTTT CASSIDIAGGRLDTQYF
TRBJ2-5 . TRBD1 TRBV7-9 TGTGCCAGCAGCCCGGGGACAGGGCTGGGTGAGACCCAGTACTTC CASSPGTGLGETQYF
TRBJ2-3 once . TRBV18 TGTGCCAGCTCACGATACGGTAGCACAGATACGCAGTATTTT CASSRYGSTDTQYF
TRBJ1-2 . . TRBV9 TGTGCCAACAACCCCCCGGGGAGGAATGGCTACACCTTC CANNPPGRNGYTF